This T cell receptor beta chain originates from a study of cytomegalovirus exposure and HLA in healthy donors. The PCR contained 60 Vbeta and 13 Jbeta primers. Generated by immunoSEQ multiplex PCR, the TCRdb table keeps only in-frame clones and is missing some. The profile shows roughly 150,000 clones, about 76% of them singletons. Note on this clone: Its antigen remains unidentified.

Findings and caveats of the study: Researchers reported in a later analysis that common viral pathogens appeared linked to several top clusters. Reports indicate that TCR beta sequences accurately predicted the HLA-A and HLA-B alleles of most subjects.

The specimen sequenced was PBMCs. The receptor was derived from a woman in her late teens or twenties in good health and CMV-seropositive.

CDR3 in DNA: TGTGCCAGCTCCGTGGGGGGGGGCCTGACCGAGCAGTACTTC. It codes for CASSVGGGLTEQYF. This rearrangement joins TRBV2 to TRBJ2-7, with a weak D call TRBD2 (7 bases). Per the germline V gene, CDR1 is SNHLY and CDR2 is FYNNEI. Trimming shortened V by 8 bases and J by 6 bases, and 20 bases separated the two germline ends. The CDR3 is 14 residues long.